This is a list of T cell receptor beta chains from one sample in a study of early T cells in non-severe SARS-CoV-2 infection. TCRdb reanalysed the 5' RACE reads using MiXCR and keeps one entry per CDR3 protein. The repertoire consists of about 80,000 distinct CDR3 sequences, with about 13% occurring once and the leading ten covering approximately 1.1%. Sequencing was performed on whole blood. These receptors originate from an adult who was a healthcare worker with PCR-confirmed SARS-CoV-2 infection or an uninfected control (not recorded which). The CDR3 runs from the conserved cysteine through the conserved F or W. A D gene is named only where the DNA matches it firmly. Not every row has a clone size; where given, it reads once, few, many or a size class.

V,D,J,size,CDR3,DNA
TRBV12-3/TRBV12-4,TRBD2,TRBJ2-7,-,CASSPGTSGFEQYF,TGTGCCAGCAGTCCCGGGACTAGCGGGTTCGAGCAGTACTTC
TRBV7-9,TRBD2,TRBJ2-7,-,CASSLAPSGREQYF,TGTGCCAGCAGCTTAGCTCCTAGCGGGAGGGAGCAGTACTTC
TRBV12-3/TRBV12-4,TRBD2,TRBJ2-7,-,CASSLSSGTYEQYF,TGTGCCAGCAGTTTATCAAGCGGGACCTACGAGCAGTACTTC
TRBV7-2,TRBD2,TRBJ2-2,many,CASSLDGRATGELFF,TGTGCCAGCAGCTTAGACGGGAGGGCCACCGGGGAGCTGTTTTTT
TRBV2,-,TRBJ1-6,-,CANGPLNSPLHF,TGTGCCAACGGTCCCCTTAATTCACCCCTCCACTTT
TRBV7-6,-,TRBJ1-2,-,CASSPSGAYGYTF,TGTGCCAGCAGCCCCTCAGGGGCTTATGGCTACACCTTC
TRBV4-3,TRBD1,TRBJ1-1,many,CASSQDRQGANFEAFF,TGCGCCAGCAGCCAAGATCGACAGGGGGCGAATTTTGAAGCTTTCTTT
TRBV28,-,TRBJ1-1,-,CASRVYQMNTEAFF,TGTGCCAGCAGGGTTTATCAGATGAACACTGAAGCTTTCTTT
TRBV11-3,-,TRBJ1-3,-,CASSLGETENTIYF,TGTGCCAGCAGCTTAGGGGAGACTGAAAACACCATATATTTT
TRBV18,-,TRBJ1-1,few,CASSPQGRTEAFF,TGTGCCAGCTCACCCCAGGGAAGGACTGAAGCTTTCTTT
TRBV6-6,-,TRBJ2-7,few,CASSSSGPIAKQYF,TGTGCCAGCAGTTCATCAGGGCCCATCGCCAAGCAGTACTTC
TRBV7-7,TRBD2,TRBJ2-5,-,CASSSSGDPQETQYF,TGTGCTAGCAGCTCAAGCGGGGACCCACAAGAGACCCAGTACTTC
TRBV19,-,TRBJ2-1,few,CASSGGLSYNEQFF,TGTGCCAGTAGTGGGGGCCTCTCCTACAATGAGCAGTTCTTC
TRBV4-3,-,TRBJ2-1,-,CASSLQPELGYEQFF,TGCGCCAGCAGCCTCCAACCGGAACTAGGGTATGAGCAGTTCTTC
TRBV10-3,TRBD2,TRBJ2-5,-,CASSASGTETQYF,TGTGCCTCCTCAGCTAGCGGGACCGAGACCCAGTACTTC
TRBV6-5,-,TRBJ1-2,-,CASTTGEGMGYTF,TGTGCCAGCACCACCGGGGAGGGGATGGGCTACACCTTC
TRBV12-3/TRBV12-4,-,TRBJ2-3,-,CASTLLGAQGDTQYF,TGTGCCAGCACCCTCCTGGGTGCACAGGGAGATACGCAGTATTTT
TRBV12-3/TRBV12-4,-,TRBJ1-1,many,CASTLTPFRTEAFF,TGTGCCAGCACCCTGACCCCCTTCCGGACTGAAGCTTTCTTT
TRBV2,-,TRBJ2-7,few,CASSSPPLGDTQAYEQYF,TGTGCCAGCAGCTCACCACCACTCGGGGACACACAAGCCTACGAGCAGTACTTC
TRBV27,TRBD1,TRBJ2-7,few,CASSLTPDRGDEQYF,TGTGCCAGCAGCCTTACCCCGGACAGGGGTGACGAGCAGTACTTC
TRBV19,-,TRBJ2-3,many,CASSSPPF,TGTGCCAGTAGTTCACCCCCTTTT
TRBV2,-,TRBJ2-7,-,CASSVSGIYEQYF,TGTGCCAGCAGTGTATCGGGCATCTACGAGCAGTACTTC
TRBV27,-,TRBJ1-1,few,CASSPLGEFMNTEAFF,TGTGCCAGCAGTCCTTTAGGGGAATTCATGAACACTGAAGCTTTCTTT
TRBV7-2,-,TRBJ2-3,-,CASSLATANTQYF,TGTGCCAGCAGCTTAGCGACAGCCAATACGCAGTATTTT
TRBV20-1,-,TRBJ2-1,few,CSASRHNEQFF,TGCAGTGCTAGTCGACACAATGAGCAGTTCTTC
TRBV4-2,TRBD2,TRBJ2-1,many,CASSLTSGGNNEQFF,TGTGCCAGCAGCCTAACTAGCGGGGGGAATAATGAGCAGTTCTTC
TRBV6-6,-,TRBJ1-1,-,CASSYGTTQGTEAFF,TGTGCCAGCAGTTACGGGACAACCCAGGGCACTGAAGCTTTCTTT
TRBV7-9,-,TRBJ2-7,many,CASSLDGTPGKQYF,TGTGCCAGCAGCTTAGACGGGACCCCGGGAAAGCAGTACTTC
TRBV20-1,-,TRBJ2-2,-,CSAGTRNTGELFF,TGCAGTGCAGGGACGAGAAACACCGGGGAGCTGTTTTTT
TRBV2,TRBD1,TRBJ2-5,many,CASSEMGQLQETQYF,TGTGCCAGCAGTGAAATGGGACAGCTTCAAGAGACCCAGTACTTC
TRBV7-6,-,TRBJ2-3,-,CASSLALGTATDTQYF,TGTGCCAGCAGCTTAGCGTTAGGGACTGCCACAGATACGCAGTATTTT
TRBV29-1,TRBD2,TRBJ2-5,many,CSGGLAPQETQYF,TGCAGCGGCGGACTAGCTCCACAAGAGACCCAGTACTTC
TRBV19,-,TRBJ1-5,few,CASSNGNPNQPQHF,TGTGCCAGTAGTAACGGCAACCCCAATCAGCCCCAGCATTTT
TRBV12-3/TRBV12-4,-,TRBJ2-5,-,CASSDPQGGEETQYF,TGTGCCAGCAGTGACCCCCAGGGGGGCGAAGAGACCCAGTACTTC
TRBV27,-,TRBJ1-1,-,CASRRTPVMNTEAFF,TGTGCCAGCAGGCGCACGCCAGTCATGAACACTGAAGCTTTCTTT
TRBV5-1,-,TRBJ2-5,-,CASSLSGGAEETQYF,TGCGCCAGCAGCCTGTCGGGTGGTGCCGAAGAGACCCAGTACTTC
TRBV7-2,-,TRBJ1-5,few,CASSSPPIGAQHF,TGTGCCAGCAGCTCCCCGCCCATAGGGGCCCAGCATTTT
TRBV11-2,TRBD1,TRBJ2-1,many,CASSLVGGQGARDEQFF,TGTGCCAGCAGCTTAGTCGGTGGGCAGGGGGCGCGAGATGAGCAGTTCTTC
TRBV14,TRBD2,TRBJ2-7,many,CASSQVSSGEQYF,TGTGCCAGCAGCCAAGTCTCTAGCGGAGAGCAGTACTTC
TRBV25-1,TRBD2,TRBJ2-5,many,CASSHLSGGGETQYF,TGTGCCAGCAGTCACCTTAGCGGGGGAGGGGAGACCCAGTACTTC